The entry below describes one T cell receptor beta chain. The sample belongs to a study of PD-1 blockade in classical Hodgkin lymphoma. Clones were read by immunoSEQ multiplex PCR, and TCRdb kept only the in-frame ones, dropping some. This sample has 25,000 to 35,000 clones, with 70% found just once. All patients relapsed after autologous stem cell transplantation, and brentuximab vedotin exposure varied. The CDR3 is made up of 12 amino acids. With V trimmed by 6 bases and J by 5 bases, 3 bases remained unmatched. Germline loops: CDR1 MNHNS, CDR2 SASEGT. The sequence was obtained from a human donor with classical Hodgkin lymphoma. The rearrangement joins TRBV6-1 to TRBJ2-7; 8 bases are a match to TRBD2. The sample consisted of peripheral blood mononuclear cells (PBMCs), taken before the second cycle of nivolumab. CDR3: CASSETSDEQYF. Here the CDR3 DNA reads TGTGCCAGCAGCGAGACTAGCGACGAGCAGTACTTC.